This note documents a single T cell receptor beta chain sequence. Its specificity is not known. Profiled with immunoSEQ multiplex PCR; TCRdb holds only in-frame clones, not every one. The sample contains approximately 350,000 clones, over 75% of which appear only once. The treatment is: some 19 received Ad26.COV2.S at low or high dose, single or two shots; 5 received placebo; per-sample allocation not given. The samples date from day 63 after the first vaccine or placebo injection. The germline CDR1 and CDR2 sequences are SGHVS and FNYEAQ. The germline V and J ends were trimmed by 1 base and 3 bases, with 18 bases remaining between them. The CDR3 is made up of 17 amino acids. This sample was taken from a study of Ad26.COV2.S vaccination and SARS-CoV-2 variants. In the study overall: Donor was one of the participants in the Ad26.COV2.S arm of the COV1001 trial. By the intramuscular route, Ad26.COV2.S was given once, or twice 56 days apart. Study-wide findings and caveats: Reported post-vaccination CD8+ and CD4+ T cell responses to spike showed substantial breadth. Estimates derived from TCR breadth and depth analyses may have underestimated total T cell responses.

The source was peripheral blood, collected in a trial of Ad26.COV2.S vaccine versus placebo. V gene TRBV7-6 combines with J gene TRBJ1-1; D perhaps matches TRBD1 (6 bases). This clonotype originated in a person aged 18 to 65 who received the Ad26.COV2.S COVID-19 vaccine or a placebo. Here the CDR3 reads CASSLGSGGGRDTEAFF. The CDR3, as DNA: TGTGCCAGCAGCTTAGGTTCTGGGGGCGGCCGAGACACTGAAGCTTTCTTT.